A single sample gave rise to the 2 T cell receptor beta chains below, sequenced in a study of blood T cell repertoires in COVID-19. The method was immunoSEQ multiplex PCR; TCRdb's version includes in-frame clones alone and lacks a portion of them. The table includes over 200,000 clones, approximately 84% detected once. The sequencing input was PBMCs or T cells enriched from blood (not recorded which). The receptors shown here come from a man aged 55-75 years who had recovered from COVID-19.

V is TRBV18 and J is TRBJ1-1; 8 bases fit TRBD1. Germline V gene data show CDR1 as KGHSH and CDR2 as LQKENI. There are 14 residues in the CDR3. V lost 5 bases to trimming and J lost 1 base; unmatched junction nucleotides: 3. In DNA form, the CDR3 reads TGTGCCAGCTCATCCGGGACAGGGAACACTGAAGCTTTCTTT. Amino acids: CASSSGTGNTEAFF.

The chain couples TRBV7-8 to TRBJ2-1; D is ambiguous. Germline values: CDR1 SGHVS, CDR2 FQNEAQ. This CDR3 comprises 15 residues. V was clipped by 1 base and J by 5 bases, with 12 bases between them. This CDR3 is CASSLGSVGNNEQFF. In DNA, the CDR3 is TGTGCCAGCAGCTTAGGTTCGGTGGGCAACAATGAGCAGTTCTTC.